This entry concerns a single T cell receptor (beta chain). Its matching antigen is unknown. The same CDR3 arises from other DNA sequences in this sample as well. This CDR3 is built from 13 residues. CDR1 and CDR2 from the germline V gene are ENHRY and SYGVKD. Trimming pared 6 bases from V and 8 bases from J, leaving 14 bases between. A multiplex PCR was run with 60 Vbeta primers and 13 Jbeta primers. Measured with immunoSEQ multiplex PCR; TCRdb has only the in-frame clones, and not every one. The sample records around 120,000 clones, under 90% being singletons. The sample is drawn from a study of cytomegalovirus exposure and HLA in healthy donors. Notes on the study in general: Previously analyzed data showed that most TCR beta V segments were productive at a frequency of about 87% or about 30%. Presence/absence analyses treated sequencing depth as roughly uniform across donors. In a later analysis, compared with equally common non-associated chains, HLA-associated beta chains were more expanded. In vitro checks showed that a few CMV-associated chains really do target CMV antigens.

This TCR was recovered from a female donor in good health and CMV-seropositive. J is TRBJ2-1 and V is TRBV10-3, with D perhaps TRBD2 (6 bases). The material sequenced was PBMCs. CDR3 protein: CAIRETGGYEQFF. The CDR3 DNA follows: TGTGCCATCAGGGAAACCGGAGGGTATGAGCAGTTCTTC.